A single sample gave rise to the 8 T cell receptor beta chains below, sequenced in a study of CD8 T cells in ankylosing spondylitis. Overall study findings and caveats: What seemed typical of ankylosing spondylitis blood was a TCR beta motif built from several highly homologous variants.

The antigens for these receptors are not known. One entry per CDR3 protein results from TCRdb running MiXCR on the 5' RACE reads. In the table there are fewer than 550,000 distinct CDR3 sequences, about 5% of which are singletons. What was sequenced was blood, either unsorted or a sorted T cell fraction (not recorded which). These receptors all stem from a male donor with ankylosing spondylitis.

The chain combines TRBV20-1 with TRBJ2-7; 7 bases map to TRBD2. V gave up 4 bases and J gave up 4 bases; unmatched junction bases: 4. CDR1 is DFQATT, CDR2 SNEGSKA, per germline (reference sequence). The CDR3 is 12 amino acids. CDR3 DNA sequence: TGCAGTGCTACCCGGGGGGTATACGAGCAGTACTTC. Residues: CSATRGVYEQYF.

This clonotype was detected a few times. CDR3 in amino acids: CASSPRDSRWDEQFF. The DNA of the CDR3 is TGTGCCAGCAGCCCCCGGGACTCAAGGTGGGATGAGCAGTTCTTC. This chain joins TRBV27 and TRBJ2-1; D is perhaps TRBD2 (6 bases). V was cut by 6 bases and J by 8 bases, with 20 bases left in between. Germline V gene lookup returns CDR1 MNHEY and CDR2 SMNVEV (reference sequence). The CDR3 has 15 residues.

The chain uses TRBV3-1 and TRBJ2-7; the D is unclear. Trimming stripped 2 bases from V and 6 bases from J, with 8 bases between. The CDR3 has 12 residues. CDR1 is LGHDT, CDR2 YNNKEL, per germline (reference sequence). The CDR3 DNA reads TGTGCCAGCAGCCAAAGAGTGGGCGAGCAGTACTTC. Its translation is CASSQRVGEQYF.

This clonotype appeared a few times. This chain connects TRBV6-1 to TRBJ1-1; 9 bases are shared with TRBD1. Germline CDR1 MNHNS, CDR2 SASEGT. CDR3 length equals 15 residues. V lost 7 bases to trimming and J lost 5 bases; unmatched junction nucleotides: 11. As DNA, the CDR3 is TGTGCCAGCAACGACAGGGGGAGTCAAGGAACTGAAGCTTTCTTT. Its protein product is CASNDRGSQGTEAFF.

This clonotype was counted only a few times. This rearrangement joins TRBV20-1 to TRBJ2-1; D remains ambiguous. The CDR3 consists of 15 residues. Germline CDR1 and CDR2: DFQATT and SNEGSKA (reference sequence). V lost 0 bases, J lost 10 bases, and 19 bases lay in between. In DNA form, the CDR3 reads TGCAGTGCTAGAGATCCCCTCCGCAGCCACTTCGAGCAGTTCTTC. Protein: CSARDPLRSHFEQFF.

In its sample, this clonotype was seen many times. The chain links TRBV6-1 to TRBJ1-1; 11 bases map to TRBD1. V was clipped by 2 bases and J by 4 bases; unmatched bases: 9. CDR3 length: 17 residues. The V gene's germline CDR1 is MNHNS and CDR2 SASEGT. As DNA, the CDR3 is TGTGCCAGCAGTGAATTTAGGACAGGGGGCCTGGGCACTGAAGCTTTCTTT. This gives the protein CASSEFRTGGLGTEAFF.

This clonotype came up many times. The rearrangement joins TRBV7-3 to TRBJ1-5; tentative D call: TRBD1 (5 bases). CDR3 length: 16 residues. Germline V CDR1 and CDR2: SGHTA, FQGTGA. V was cut by 1 base and J by 6 bases, with 16 bases left in between. The CDR3 region has the DNA TGTGCCAGCAGCTTAAGGGGCCCACCGGGTGGTCAGCCCCAGCATTTT. Encoded protein: CASSLRGPPGGQPQHF.

This clonotype occurred many times. The V and J genes are TRBV5-1 and TRBJ1-5; no clear D gene. Germline CDR1 SGHRS, CDR2 YFSETQ. V was clipped by 0 bases and J by 0 bases, with 7 bases between them. CDR3 length: 15 amino acids. The CDR3 here is CASSLGAGSNQPQHF. CDR3 nucleotides: TGCGCCAGCAGCTTGGGCGCGGGTAGCAATCAGCCCCAGCATTTT.